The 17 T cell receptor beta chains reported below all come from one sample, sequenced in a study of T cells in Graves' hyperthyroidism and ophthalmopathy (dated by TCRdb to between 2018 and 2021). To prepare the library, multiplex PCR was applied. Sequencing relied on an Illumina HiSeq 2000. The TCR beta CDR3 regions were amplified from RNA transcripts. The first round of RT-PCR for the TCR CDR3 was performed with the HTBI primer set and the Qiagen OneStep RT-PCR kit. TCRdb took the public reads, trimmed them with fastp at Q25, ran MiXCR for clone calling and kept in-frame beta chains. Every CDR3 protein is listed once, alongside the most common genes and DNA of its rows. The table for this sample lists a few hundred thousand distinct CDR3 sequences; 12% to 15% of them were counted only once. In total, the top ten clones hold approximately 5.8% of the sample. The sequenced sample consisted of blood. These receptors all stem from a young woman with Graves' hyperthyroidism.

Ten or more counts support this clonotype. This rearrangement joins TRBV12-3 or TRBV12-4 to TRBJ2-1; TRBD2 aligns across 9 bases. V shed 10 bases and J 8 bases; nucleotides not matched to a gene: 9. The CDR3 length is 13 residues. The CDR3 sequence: CAMRVSGSDEQFF. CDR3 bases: TGTGCCATGAGGGTTAGCGGGAGCGATGAGCAGTTCTTC.

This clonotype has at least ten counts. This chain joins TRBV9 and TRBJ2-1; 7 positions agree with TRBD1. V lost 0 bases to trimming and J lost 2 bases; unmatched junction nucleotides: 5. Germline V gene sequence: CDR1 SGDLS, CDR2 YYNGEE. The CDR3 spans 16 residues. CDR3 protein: CASSVVGTATYNEQFF. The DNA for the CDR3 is TGTGCCAGCAGCGTAGTGGGGACAGCTACCTACAATGAGCAGTTCTTC.

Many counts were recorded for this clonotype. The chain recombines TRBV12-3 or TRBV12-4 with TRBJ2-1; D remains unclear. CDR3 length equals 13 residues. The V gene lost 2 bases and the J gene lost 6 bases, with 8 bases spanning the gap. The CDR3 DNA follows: TGTGCCAGCAGTTTATACTCGGGCAATGAGCAGTTCTTC. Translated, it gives CASSLYSGNEQFF.

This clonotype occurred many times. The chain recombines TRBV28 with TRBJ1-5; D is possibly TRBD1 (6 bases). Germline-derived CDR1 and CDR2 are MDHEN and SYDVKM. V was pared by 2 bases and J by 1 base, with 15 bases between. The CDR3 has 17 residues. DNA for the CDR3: TGTGCCAGCAGTTTACTCGGCTGGGGGCAGAGCAATCAGCCCCAGCATTTT. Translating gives CASSLLGWGQSNQPQHF.

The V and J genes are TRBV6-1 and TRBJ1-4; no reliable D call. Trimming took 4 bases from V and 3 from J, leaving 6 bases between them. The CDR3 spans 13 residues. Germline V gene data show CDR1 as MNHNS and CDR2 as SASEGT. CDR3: CASSVPANEKLFF. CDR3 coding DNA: TGTGCCAGCAGTGTTCCAGCTAATGAAAAACTGTTTTTT.

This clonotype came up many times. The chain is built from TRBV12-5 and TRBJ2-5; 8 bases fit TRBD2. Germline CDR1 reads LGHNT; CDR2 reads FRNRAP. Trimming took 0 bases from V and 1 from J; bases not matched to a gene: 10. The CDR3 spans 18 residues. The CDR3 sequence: CASGLVIGGTRTQETQYF. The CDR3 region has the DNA TGTGCTAGTGGTTTGGTCATCGGAGGGACTAGAACCCAAGAGACCCAGTACTTC.

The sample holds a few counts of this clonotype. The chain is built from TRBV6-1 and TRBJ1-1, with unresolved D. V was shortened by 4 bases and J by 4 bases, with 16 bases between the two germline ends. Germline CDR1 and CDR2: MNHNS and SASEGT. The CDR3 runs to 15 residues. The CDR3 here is CASSGEITDGTEAFF. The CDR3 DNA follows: TGTGCCAGCAGTGGAGAGATCACCGACGGCACTGAAGCTTTCTTT.

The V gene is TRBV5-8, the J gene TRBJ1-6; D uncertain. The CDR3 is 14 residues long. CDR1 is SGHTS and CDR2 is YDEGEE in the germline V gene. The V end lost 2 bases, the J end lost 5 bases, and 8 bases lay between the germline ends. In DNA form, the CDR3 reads TGTGCCAGCAGCTTATACCCCCATAATTCACCCCTCCACTTT. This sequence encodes CASSLYPHNSPLHF.

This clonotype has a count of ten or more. This CDR3 reads CASSQGKRAFF. DNA for the CDR3: TGCGCCAGCAGCCAAGGGAAGAGAGCTTTCTTT. This chain connects TRBV5-1 to TRBJ1-1; D is undetermined. The germline CDR1 and CDR2 sequences are SGHRS and YFSETQ. V dropped 4 bases and J dropped 10 bases, with 11 bases sitting between them. This CDR3 is built from 11 residues.

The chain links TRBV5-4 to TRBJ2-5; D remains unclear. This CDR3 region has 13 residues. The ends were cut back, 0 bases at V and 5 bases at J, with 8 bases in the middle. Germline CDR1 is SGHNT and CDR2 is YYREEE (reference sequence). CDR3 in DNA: TGTGCCAGCAGCTTGGGGCCCGCCGAGACCCAGTACTTC. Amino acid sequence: CASSLGPAETQYF. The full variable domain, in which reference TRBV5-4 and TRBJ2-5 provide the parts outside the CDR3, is ETGVTQSPTHLIKTRGQQVTLRCSSQSGHNTVSWYQQALGQGPQFIFQYYREEENGRGNFPPRFSGLQFPNYSSELNVNALELDDSALYLCASSLGPAETQYFGPGTRLLVL.

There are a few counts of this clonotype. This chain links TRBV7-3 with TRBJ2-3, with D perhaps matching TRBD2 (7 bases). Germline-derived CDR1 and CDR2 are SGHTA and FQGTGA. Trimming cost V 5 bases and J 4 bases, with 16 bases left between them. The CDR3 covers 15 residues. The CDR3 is CASSLDSAGADTQYF. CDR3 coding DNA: TGTGCCAGCAGCCTGGACAGTGCGGGGGCAGATACGCAGTATTTT.

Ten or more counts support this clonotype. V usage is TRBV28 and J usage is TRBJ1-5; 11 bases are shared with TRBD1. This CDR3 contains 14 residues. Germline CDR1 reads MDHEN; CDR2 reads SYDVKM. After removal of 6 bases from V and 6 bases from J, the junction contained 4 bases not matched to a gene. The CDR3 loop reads CASRVDRGLQPQHF. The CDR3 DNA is TGTGCCAGCAGGGTGGACAGGGGGCTTCAGCCCCAGCATTTT.

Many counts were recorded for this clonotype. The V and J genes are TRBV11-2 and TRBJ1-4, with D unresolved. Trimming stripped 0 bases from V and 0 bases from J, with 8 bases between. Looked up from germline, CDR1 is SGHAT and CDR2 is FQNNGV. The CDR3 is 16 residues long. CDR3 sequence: CASSLDRAATNEKLFF. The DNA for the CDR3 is TGTGCCAGCAGCTTAGATCGGGCAGCAACTAATGAAAAACTGTTTTTT.

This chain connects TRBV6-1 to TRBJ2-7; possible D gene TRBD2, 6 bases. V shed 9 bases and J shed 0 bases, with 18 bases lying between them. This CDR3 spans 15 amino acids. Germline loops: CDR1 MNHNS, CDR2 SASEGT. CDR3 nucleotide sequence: TGTGCCAGTAGTCCACGCAGCGGGCCCTCCTACGAGCAGTACTTC. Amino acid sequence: CASSPRSGPSYEQYF.

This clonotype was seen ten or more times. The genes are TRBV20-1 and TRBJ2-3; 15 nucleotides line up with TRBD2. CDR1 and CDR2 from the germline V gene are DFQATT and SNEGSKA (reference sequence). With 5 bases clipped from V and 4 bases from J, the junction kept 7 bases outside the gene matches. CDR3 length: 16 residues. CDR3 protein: CSAPGLAGGVADTQYF. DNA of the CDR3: TGCAGTGCTCCGGGACTAGCGGGAGGTGTAGCAGATACGCAGTATTTT.

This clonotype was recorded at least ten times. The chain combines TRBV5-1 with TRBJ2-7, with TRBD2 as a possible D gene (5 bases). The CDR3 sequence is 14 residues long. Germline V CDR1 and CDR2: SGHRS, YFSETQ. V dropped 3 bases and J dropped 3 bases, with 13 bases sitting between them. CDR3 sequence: CASSSGRGSYEQYF. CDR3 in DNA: TGCGCCAGCAGCTCCGGACGGGGAAGCTACGAGCAGTACTTC.

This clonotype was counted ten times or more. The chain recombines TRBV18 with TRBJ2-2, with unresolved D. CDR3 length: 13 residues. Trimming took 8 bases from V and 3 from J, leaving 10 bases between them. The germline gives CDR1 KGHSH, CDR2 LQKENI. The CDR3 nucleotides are TGTGCCAGCAGCCCAGGAGACACCGGGGAGCTGTTTTTT. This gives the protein CASSPGDTGELFF.